The 29 T cell receptor beta chains given below trace back to one sample, sequenced in a study of Graves' ophthalmopathy and Graves' hyperthyroidism. The authors amplified TCR beta CDR3 regions, and they did so from RNA transcripts for repertoire sequencing. HTBI primers were used in a first-round RT-PCR, which preceded a second-round multiplex PCR. TCRdb reprocessed the multiplex PCR reads via MiXCR and lists one record per CDR3 protein. Of about 480,000 distinct CDR3 sequences listed, 14% are singletons. The sequenced sample was blood. These receptors all stem from a woman in her twenties or thirties with Graves' ophthalmopathy.

This clonotype was counted a few times. The junction differs from germline at one of its ends, possibly a read error. The gene calls are TRBV5-1 and TRBJ1-1, with D unresolved. Germline CDR1 and CDR2: SGHRS and YFSETQ. The CDR3 has 14 residues. Here the CDR3 reads CATKGLPMNTEASF. The CDR3 coding sequence is TGCGCCACTAAGGGTTTGCCGATGAACACTGAAGCTTCCTTT.

The gene calls are TRBV9 and TRBJ1-1; D not certain. This CDR3 comprises 15 residues. V dropped 0 bases and J dropped 0 bases, with 9 bases sitting between them. Germline CDR1 is SGDLS and CDR2 is YYNGEE. CDR3 sequence reads: CASSVEYTMNTEAFF. The CDR3 nucleotides are TGTGCCAGCAGCGTAGAGTACACCATGAACACTGAAGCTTTCTTT.

Many counts were recorded for this clonotype. The chain carries TRBV12-3 or TRBV12-4 and TRBJ2-6, with a possible D match to TRBD2 (6 bases). With 2 bases removed from V and 9 bases from J, the gap between germline ends came to 11 bases. The CDR3 is 14 residues long. CDR3 in DNA: TGTGCCAGCAGTTTACGGGAGAAGGGCAACGTCCTGACTTTC. Its protein is CASSLREKGNVLTF.

Many counts were recorded for this clonotype. The chain is built from TRBV27 and TRBJ1-2; 11 nucleotides line up with TRBD1. Germline V lookup: CDR1 MNHEY, CDR2 SMNVEV (reference sequence). This CDR3 comprises 14 residues. The trim removed 3 bases at V and 10 bases at J, leaving 7 bases unmatched. The CDR3 spells CASSFFGQGADYTF. In DNA, the CDR3 is TGTGCCAGCAGTTTCTTCGGACAGGGGGCCGACTACACCTTC.

The V gene is TRBV20-1, the J gene TRBJ1-2; TRBD1 matches 7 bases. CDR1 is DFQATT and CDR2 is SNEGSKA in the germline V gene (reference sequence). J was trimmed by 2 bases and V by 6 bases; bases with no gene match: 12. CDR3 length equals 15 residues. The CDR3 DNA follows: TGCAGTGCGGAGAGGCCCAGGGGGAAGAACTATGGCTACACCTTC. Its translation: CSAERPRGKNYGYTF.

This clonotype was observed a few times. V and J are TRBV7-8 and TRBJ1-6, with 11 bases matching TRBD1. The V segment lost 4 bases and the J segment 9 bases; nucleotides outside the gene matches: 2. The CDR3 is 14 amino acids. Germline CDR1 is SGHVS and CDR2 is FQNEAQ. The CDR3 is CASSWTGGGSPLHF. The CDR3 DNA sequence: TGTGCCAGCAGCTGGACAGGGGGCGGTTCACCCCTCCACTTT.

This clonotype showed up many times. V and J are TRBV12-3 or TRBV12-4 and TRBJ1-2; 7 nucleotides line up with TRBD1. Trimming at V came to 6 bases and at J to 8 bases, leaving 9 bases not matched to a gene. The CDR3 totals 13 residues. CDR3 region: CASREGQMGGYTF. The CDR3 bases are TGTGCCAGCAGGGAGGGACAGATGGGCGGCTACACCTTC.

This clonotype was detected many times. The genes are TRBV29-1 and TRBJ2-6; 9 nucleotides line up with TRBD1. Germline values: CDR1 SQVTM, CDR2 ANQGSEA. Trimming cost V 6 bases and J 0 bases; bases outside gene matches: 6. The CDR3 loop spans 16 amino acids. CDR3 amino acids: CSVRDREYSGANVLTF. In nucleotides, the CDR3 is TGCAGCGTCCGGGACAGGGAATACTCTGGGGCCAACGTCCTGACTTTC.

V usage is TRBV6-1 and J usage is TRBJ2-7, with 10 bases that match TRBD2. The trim removed 1 base at V and 4 bases at J, leaving 4 bases unmatched. Germline assignment: CDR1 MNHNS and CDR2 SASEGT. The length of the CDR3 is 15 residues. The CDR3 protein is CASSEEGTSVYEQYF. In nucleotides, the CDR3 is TGTGCCAGCAGTGAAGAAGGGACTAGCGTGTACGAGCAGTACTTC.

This clonotype was detected ten times or more. V gene TRBV13 combines with J gene TRBJ2-7; the D gene is possibly TRBD2 (6 bases). The CDR3 length is 12 residues. V lost 5 bases, J lost 8 bases, and 13 bases lay in between. From germline, CDR1 is PRHDT and CDR2 FYEKMQ (reference sequence). CDR3: CASSTQEGQQYF. DNA for the CDR3: TGTGCCAGCAGCACCCAGGAGGGACAGCAGTACTTC.

This rearrangement joins TRBV3-1 to TRBJ1-1; perhaps TRBD1 as D (5 bases). CDR3 size: 15 residues. The germline V gene encodes CDR1 LGHDT and CDR2 YNNKEL (reference sequence). V was pared by 1 base and J by 11 bases, with 20 bases between. The CDR3 DNA reads as TGTGCCAGCAGCCAAGGGTTGGGGACTACCAACACGGCTTTCTTT. Residues: CASSQGLGTTNTAFF.

Ten or more counts support this clonotype. The CDR3 loop is CASSYEGGYTF. In nucleotides, the CDR3 is TGTGCCAGCAGCTACGAGGGGGGTTACACCTTC. The chain joins TRBV7-9 to TRBJ1-2; D may be TRBD1 (6 bases). Trimming pared 4 bases from V and 11 bases from J, leaving 11 bases between. The CDR3 covers 11 residues. Germline CDR1 and CDR2: SEHNR and FQNEAQ (reference sequence).

This clonotype was recorded only once. The chain is built from TRBV30 and TRBJ1-5; D is perhaps TRBD1 (5 bases). Trimming cost V 5 bases and J 2 bases, with 10 bases left between them. The CDR3 spans 13 residues. From germline, CDR1 is GTSNPN and CDR2 SVGIG (reference sequence). CDR3 nucleotides: TGTGCCTGGGGACACATTGGCAATCAGCCCCAGCATTTT. Translating gives CAWGHIGNQPQHF.

This sequence joins TRBV20-1 and TRBJ1-5; D is unresolved. The CDR3 length is 15 residues. Between the trimmed V and J ends, which lost 3 bases and 4 bases, there was a span of 16 bases. Germline-derived CDR1 and CDR2 are DFQATT and SNEGSKA (reference sequence). CDR3 in amino acids: CSARDPRGQNQPQHF. The CDR3 DNA follows: TGCAGTGCTAGGGACCCCCGCGGGCAGAATCAGCCCCAGCATTTT.

This clonotype has ten or more counts. The chain joins TRBV11-2 to TRBJ2-3; perhaps D is TRBD1 or TRBD2 (5 bases each). The CDR3 is 16 residues long. Trimming took 8 bases from V and 5 from J, leaving 23 bases between them. Germline V gene sequence: CDR1 SGHAT, CDR2 FQNNGV. CDR3 amino acids: CASSPIEGWGRDTQYF. The CDR3 DNA follows: TGTGCCAGCTCTCCCATCGAAGGGTGGGGGAGAGATACGCAGTATTTT. Full variable domain (missing parts from reference TRBV11-2 and TRBJ2-3): EAGVAQSPRYKIIEKRQSVAFWCNPISGHATLYWYQQILGQGPKLLIQFQNNGVVDDSQLPKDRFSAERLKGVDSTLKIQPAKLEDSAVYLCASSPIEGWGRDTQYFGPGTRLTVL.

This chain uses TRBV28 with TRBJ2-5; TRBD1 aligns across 7 bases. Looked up from germline, CDR1 is MDHEN and CDR2 is SYDVKM. After removal of 5 bases from V and 4 bases from J, the junction contained 7 bases not matched to a gene. CDR3 length: 14 amino acids. The CDR3 bases are TGTGCCAGCAGTACCCGCAGGGGGATAGAGACCCAGTACTTC. Amino acids: CASSTRRGIETQYF. Using reference TRBV28 and TRBJ2-5 for the parts outside the CDR3, the full variable domain is DVKVTQSSRYLVKRTGEKVFLECVQDMDHENMFWYRQDPGLGLRLIYFSYDVKMKEKGDIPEGYSVSREKKERFSLILESASTNQTSMYLCASSTRRGIETQYFGPGTRLLVL.

V gene TRBV28 combines with J gene TRBJ2-5; 7 nucleotides align to TRBD1. The J segment lost 2 bases and the V segment lost 2 bases, leaving 2 bases of the junction unmatched. The CDR3 spans 14 residues. Germline V gives CDR1 MDHEN, CDR2 SYDVKM. The CDR3 reads CASSLDRAQETQYF. For the CDR3, the DNA is TGTGCCAGCAGTTTAGACAGGGCTCAAGAGACCCAGTACTTC. The full variable domain, in which reference TRBV28 and TRBJ2-5 provide the parts outside the CDR3, is DVKVTQSSRYLVKRTGEKVFLECVQDMDHENMFWYRQDPGLGLRLIYFSYDVKMKEKGDIPEGYSVSREKKERFSLILESASTNQTSMYLCASSLDRAQETQYFGPGTRLLVL.

This clonotype was observed many times. The gene calls are TRBV7-9 and TRBJ1-1; 8 nucleotides match TRBD1. This CDR3 is built from 15 residues. CDR1 SEHNR and CDR2 FQNEAQ come from the germline V gene (reference sequence). The V gene end was trimmed by 5 bases and the J gene end by 2 bases; junction bases not matched to a gene: 7. The CDR3 DNA reads as TGTGCCAGCAGCCAACTGACAGGGGCTAACACTGAAGCTTTCTTT. Protein: CASSQLTGANTEAFF.

This clonotype was counted at least ten times. The V call is TRBV12-3 or TRBV12-4, the J call TRBJ1-3; D not certain. The CDR3 contains 17 residues. Trimming took off 6 bases at V and 0 bases at J, with 18 bases between the two ends. This chain's CDR3 is CASSHGVLAGSGNTIYF. The DNA of the CDR3 is TGTGCCAGCAGCCACGGGGTATTAGCGGGCTCTGGAAACACCATATATTTT.

The table lists this clonotype with many counts. The V and J genes are TRBV19 and TRBJ1-1, with 8 bases that match TRBD1. V was clipped by 5 bases and J by 3 bases; unmatched bases: 11. CDR3 length: 16 amino acids. In germline, CDR1 is LNHDA, CDR2 SQIVND (reference sequence). The CDR3 is CASSPHSGQGHTEAFF. The DNA of the CDR3 is TGTGCCAGTAGTCCTCACTCCGGACAGGGTCACACTGAAGCTTTCTTT.

This clonotype was counted at least ten times. The V and J genes are TRBV2 and TRBJ2-5; TRBD2 aligns across 7 bases. This CDR3 has 14 amino acids. J lost 2 bases, V lost 7 bases, and 7 bases had no gene match. Germline CDR1 and CDR2: SNHLY and FYNNEI. The CDR3 loop is CASIPGGPQETQYF. Here the CDR3 DNA reads TGTGCCAGCATACCGGGAGGACCACAAGAGACCCAGTACTTC.

This clonotype occurred many times. This rearrangement joins TRBV29-1 to TRBJ2-7; a weak D match, TRBD2 (6 bases). Trimming removed 7 bases at V and 5 bases at J, with 18 bases between. This CDR3 region has 13 residues. Germline lookup yields CDR1 SQVTM and CDR2 ANQGSEA. The CDR3 reads CSAAGWGQNEQYF. The CDR3 coding sequence is TGCAGCGCTGCGGGATGGGGCCAGAACGAGCAGTACTTC.

The sample holds many counts of this clonotype. This sequence joins TRBV2 and TRBJ1-1, with D possibly matching TRBD1 (6 bases). V shed 5 bases and J shed 4 bases, with 17 bases lying between them. Germline CDR1 and CDR2: SNHLY and FYNNEI. There are 15 residues in the CDR3. CDR3 coding DNA: TGTGCCAGCAGTAGTGGGGGCGCGTGGGGCACTGAAGCTTTCTTT. It yields the protein CASSSGGAWGTEAFF. Combining the CDR3 with reference TRBV2 and TRBJ1-1 gives the whole variable domain EPEVTQTPSHQVTQMGQEVILRCVPISNHLYFYWYRQILGQKVEFLVSFYNNEISEKSEIFDDQFSVERPDGSNFTLKIRSTKLEDSAMYFCASSSGGAWGTEAFFGQGTRLTVV.

This clonotype was detected ten times or more. The chain has TRBV6-1 and TRBJ1-1; D is perhaps TRBD1 (6 bases). The CDR3 is made up of 15 amino acids. The V end lost 7 bases, the J end lost 6 bases, and 21 bases lay between the germline ends. The germline V gene encodes CDR1 MNHNS and CDR2 SASEGT. CDR3: CASIRGGRITPEAFF. As DNA, the CDR3 is TGTGCCAGCATCCGAGGGGGGCGCATTACACCTGAAGCTTTCTTT.

This clonotype was found many times. The rearrangement uses TRBV15 and TRBJ1-3; D is unclear. Germline assignment: CDR1 LNHNV and CDR2 YYDKDF (reference sequence). The CDR3 totals 15 residues. V was shortened by 6 bases and J by 0 bases, with 12 bases between the two germline ends. CDR3 DNA: TGTGCCACCAGGGGCGAGGGAGGCTCTGGAAACACCATATATTTT. Residues: CATRGEGGSGNTIYF.

The chain joins TRBV12-3 or TRBV12-4 to TRBJ1-6; D gene uncertain. V lost 1 base and J 10 bases, leaving 11 bases between the germline ends. The CDR3 has 14 residues. DNA for the CDR3: TGTGCCAGCAGTTTAGGCGGCGGGTGGTCACCCCTCCACTTT. It is translated as CASSLGGGWSPLHF.

This clonotype turned up a few times. The rearrangement uses TRBV20-1 and TRBJ1-2, with D possibly TRBD1 on 6 matching bases. V gave up 6 bases and J gave up 5 bases, with 16 bases separating them. Germline CDR1 is DFQATT and CDR2 is SNEGSKA (reference sequence). The CDR3 runs 13 residues. Written as DNA, the CDR3 is TGCAGTGCCTCCTCTCAGGGGACGTATGGCTACACCTTC. This codes for CSASSQGTYGYTF.

The chain links TRBV6-4 to TRBJ1-1; D gene uncertain. CDR3 length: 15 residues. CDR1 and CDR2 from the germline V gene are MRHNA and SNTAGT. V lost 5 bases, J lost 4 bases, and 17 bases lay in between. The CDR3 DNA reads as TGTGCCAGCAGTACCTCACTTAACAGTGTCACTGAAGCTTTCTTT. Translated, it gives CASSTSLNSVTEAFF.

This clonotype was seen repeatedly, ten times or more. This chain uses TRBV7-2 with TRBJ2-7; TRBD2 matches at 9 bases. Unmatched junction bases numbered 6, after V lost 2 bases and J lost 4 bases. The CDR3 has 15 amino acids. Germline-derived CDR1 and CDR2 are SGHTA and FQGNSA. The CDR3 reads CASSLPSSGKYEQYF. DNA for the CDR3: TGTGCCAGCAGCTTACCGTCTAGCGGGAAATACGAGCAGTACTTC.